Described below is a single T cell receptor (beta chain) sequence and its context. Its antigen is not identified. Each donor was a healthy Caucasian individual from Russia, aged about 6 to 95. Per-sample yields of isolated PBMCs were at least 7 million. The use of a sample-barcoded 5' primer and a J-beta primer mix characterized a second PCR of roughly 6 to 11 cycles. TCRdb recomputed calls from the 5' RACE reads with MiXCR, one row per CDR3 protein. Found here are approximately 850,000 distinct CDR3 sequences, 58% of them singletons; the top ten hold approximately 21%. The sample comes from a study of blood T cells in healthy people across ages. Notes on the study in general: Percentage of naive T cells showed a strong correlation with TCR beta diversity. Diversity estimates drawn from one million T cells were deemed underestimates.

The receptor was derived from a man younger than 40 in good health. Sequenced material: blood.

CDR3 DNA sequence: TGCAGTGCTAGAATCTCTAGCGGGGTATACAATGAGCAGTTCTTC. Protein product: CSARISSGVYNEQFF. The gene calls are TRBV20-1 and TRBJ2-1; 9 bases align to TRBD2. Trimming took 2 bases from V and 4 from J; bases not matched to a gene: 6. This CDR3 is built from 15 residues. Germline V gene lookup returns CDR1 DFQATT and CDR2 SNEGSKA (reference sequence).